A selection of T cell receptor beta chains follows, all from one sample in a study of PD-L1 blockade in urothelial cancer. The table came from immunoSEQ multiplex PCR; TCRdb's copy has only in-frame clones and leaves some out. This sample has approximately 72,000 clones, with approximately 86% found just once. This specimen was PBMCs, taken around atezolizumab (anti-PD-L1) treatment. Receptor source: a man between 60 and 75 years old with urothelial cancer. Both conserved end residues are part of each CDR3. D genes are given only for firm matches. Only part of the rows carry a size: once, few, many, or a class if the clone is expanded.

d_gene,abundance,j_gene,v_gene,CDR3nt,CDR3aa
.,.,TRBJ1-6,TRBV30,TGTGCCTGGACCGACCAGGTGGGGGGGGCCTATAATTCACCCCTCCACTTT,CAWTDQVGGAYNSPLHF
TRBD1,.,TRBJ2-3,TRBV5-1,TGCGCCAGCAGGAGAACAGGGGATAGCACAGATACGCAGTATTTT,CASRRTGDSTDTQYF
TRBD1,.,TRBJ1-1,TRBV15,TGTGCCACCAGCAACGGGACAGGGGCCCCTGAAGCTTTCTTT,CATSNGTGAPEAFF
TRBD1,.,TRBJ1-1,TRBV7-2,TGTGCCAGCAGCCCTCGGACAGGGAGTGAAGCTTTCTTT,CASSPRTGSEAFF
.,.,TRBJ2-5,TRBV28,TGTGCCAGCAGTTTAGAGCCATATGGGACCCAGTACTTC,CASSLEPYGTQYF
.,.,TRBJ1-1,TRBV29-1,TGCAGCGGGGGGGGACTGAACACTGAAGCTTTCTTT,CSGGGLNTEAFF
TRBD1,.,TRBJ1-2,TRBV6-6,TGTGCCAGCAGTTATTCAGGGACAGTTAACTATGGCTACACCTTC,CASSYSGTVNYGYTF
TRBD2,.,TRBJ2-3,TRBV5-8,TGTGCCAGCAGCCGACCCGGACTAGCGGGGACCACAGATACGCAGTATTTT,CASSRPGLAGTTDTQYF
TRBD1,.,TRBJ1-2,TRBV28,TGTGCCAGCAGAAAGACAGGGGGGGGCTACACCTTC,CASRKTGGGYTF
TRBD1,.,TRBJ2-3,TRBV19,TGTGCCAGTCGTCGGACAGGGGGCACAGATACGCAGTATTTT,CASRRTGGTDTQYF
TRBD2,.,TRBJ2-3,TRBV2,TGTGCCAGCAGTGGTAGCGGGGGGGCCGATACGCAGTATTTT,CASSGSGGADTQYF
TRBD1,once,TRBJ1-4,TRBV18,TGTGCCAGCTCACCTGAACAGGGGGCACAGGAAAAACTGTTTTTT,CASSPEQGAQEKLFF
.,many,TRBJ1-5,TRBV6-5,TGTGCCAGCAGTTACCCCTGCAGCAGGGTCCAGCCCCAGCATTTT,CASSYPCSRVQPQHF
TRBD2,.,TRBJ2-2,TRBV6-5,TGTGCCAGCAGCCCGGGAGGCTACCCCACCGGGGAGCTGTTTTTT,CASSPGGYPTGELFF
.,.,TRBJ2-1,TRBV7-2,TGTGCCAGCAGCTTAGTCCAGGGATTCGGGAATGAGCAGTTCTTC,CASSLVQGFGNEQFF
.,few,TRBJ1-3,TRBV19,TGTGCCAGTAACTCCCTACTTGGCTCTGGAAACACCATATATTTT,CASNSLLGSGNTIYF
.,once,TRBJ1-4,TRBV7-9,TGTGCCAGCAGCTTAGCCAGGGATGGAGAAAAACTGTTTTTT,CASSLARDGEKLFF
.,.,TRBJ2-1,TRBV7-2,TGTGCCAGCAGCTTAGCGCTAGGTGCTGGAGGTGAGCAGTTCTTC,CASSLALGAGGEQFF
.,.,TRBJ1-5,TRBV6-5,TGTGCCAGCAGTTCCGTCGGAGGCAATCAGCCCCAGCATTTT,CASSSVGGNQPQHF
TRBD1,once,TRBJ2-2,TRBV28,TGTGCCAGCAGCTGGACCGGGACAGGGGCCGGGGAGCTGTTTTTT,CASSWTGTGAGELFF
.,.,TRBJ1-3,TRBV9,TGTGCCAGCAGCGAGGGGACTGGAAACACCATATATTTT,CASSEGTGNTIYF
.,few,TRBJ1-2,TRBV5-4,TGTGCCAGCAGCCAGTCAGGAGGGAACTATGGCTACACCTTC,CASSQSGGNYGYTF
.,.,TRBJ1-6,TRBV18,TGTGCCAGCTCCACCGTGGGGGGCTCCTATAATTCACCCCTCCACTTT,CASSTVGGSYNSPLHF
.,.,TRBJ1-1,TRBV5-4,TGTGCCAGCAGCTTGGGCGGGCGGAACACTGAAGCTTTCTTT,CASSLGGRNTEAFF
.,.,TRBJ1-1,TRBV7-3,TGTGCCAGCAGCCTGACAGGCACGAACACTGAAGCTTTCTTT,CASSLTGTNTEAFF
.,once,TRBJ2-7,TRBV7-2,TGTGCCAGCAGCTTTTCTGGTTCGGGGCAGTACTTC,CASSFSGSGQYF
.,.,TRBJ1-3,TRBV5-8,TGTGCCAGCAGCTTGGCCCGGCAGGCCCTGTCGCTTCGGAACACCATATATTTT,CASSLARQALSLRNTIYF
.,once,TRBJ2-6,TRBV13,TGTGCCAGCAGCCCAGGGGCGACCTCTGGGGCCAACGTCCTGACTTTC,CASSPGATSGANVLTF
.,.,TRBJ2-5,TRBV20-1,TGCAGTGCTAGAGATCCTCCGACCCAGTACTTC,CSARDPPTQYF
.,.,TRBJ2-2,TRBV28,TGTGCCAGCAGTTTTCAGGGGTCCGGGGAGCTGTTTTTT,CASSFQGSGELFF
TRBD1,.,TRBJ2-2,TRBV6-6,TGTGCCAGCAGATACTCCGGACAGGGTGATCAGGGGGAGCTGTTTTTT,CASRYSGQGDQGELFF
TRBD2,.,TRBJ2-7,TRBV15,TGTGCCACCAGCAGAGGAGCGAGCGGGGGATTGAACGAGCAGTACTTC,CATSRGASGGLNEQYF
.,few,TRBJ2-7,TRBV7-8,TGTGCCAGCAGCTTAACCGAGGGACTGGCCTACGAGCAGTACTTC,CASSLTEGLAYEQYF
.,.,TRBJ1-3,TRBV5-5,TGTGCCAGCAGCGCCGGCCCAGCAGGGAGGGGAAACACCATATATTTT,CASSAGPAGRGNTIYF
TRBD1,few,TRBJ2-3,TRBV5-1,TGCGCCAGCAGCAGATCCGGGACAGGGGACACAGATACGCAGTATTTT,CASSRSGTGDTDTQYF